These 14 T cell receptor beta chains originate from one sample sequenced in a study of cytomegalovirus exposure and HLA in healthy donors. PCR primers comprised 60 Vbeta and 13 Jbeta primers. Generated by immunoSEQ multiplex PCR, the TCRdb table keeps only in-frame clones and is missing some. Found here are roughly 180,000 clones, approximately 78% of them singletons; the top ten hold approximately 0.78%. The sample consisted of PBMCs. The receptors shown here come from a woman under 30 in good health and CMV-seronegative.

CDR3 residues: CASSQDGVGGRGYTF. CDR3 nucleotide sequence: TGTGCCAGCAGCCAAGATGGAGTTGGGGGCCGAGGCTACACCTTC. The rearrangement uses TRBV14 and TRBJ1-2; maybe TRBD1 (6 bases). Trimming removed 0 bases from V and 8 bases from J, with 16 bases in between. This CDR3 is 15 amino acids long. CDR1 is SGHDN and CDR2 is FVKESK in the germline V gene.

The chain has TRBV4-1 and TRBJ2-7; 9 bases agree with TRBD2. The CDR3 spans 16 residues. Germline V gene data show CDR1 as MGHRA and CDR2 as YSYEKL. The J segment lost 6 bases and the V segment lost 1 base, leaving 10 bases of the junction unmatched. CDR3 in amino acids: CASSQGGLAGVFEQYF. The CDR3 DNA follows: TGCGCCAGCAGCCAAGGGGGCTTAGCGGGAGTTTTCGAGCAGTACTTC.

The V call is TRBV7-6, the J call TRBJ2-7, with D possibly matching TRBD1 (6 bases). Looked up from germline, CDR1 is SGHVS and CDR2 is FNYEAQ. There are 15 residues in the CDR3. The V end was cut by 1 base, the J end by 1 base, with 11 bases between. The CDR3 region has the DNA TGTGCCAGCAGCTTAGGCCCACAGGGTTCCTACGAGCAGTACTTC. It codes for CASSLGPQGSYEQYF.

V and J are TRBV6-5 and TRBJ1-2; D remains unclear. V lost 4 bases and J 8 bases, leaving 17 bases between the germline ends. Germline assignment: CDR1 MNHEY and CDR2 SVGAGI. The CDR3 is made up of 14 amino acids. The CDR3 DNA is TGTGCCAGCAGTTCCCCCTGGAGGTCTAGAGGCTACACCTTC. Its protein product is CASSSPWRSRGYTF.

The rearrangement uses TRBV5-6 and TRBJ1-1; 7 bases are shared with TRBD1. J gave up 1 base and V 6 bases, and 3 bases lay outside the gene matches. This CDR3 contains 13 residues. Germline-derived CDR1 and CDR2 are SGHDT and YYEEEE. The CDR3 reads CASTRDRNTEAFF. The CDR3 nucleotides are TGTGCCAGCACCCGGGACAGGAACACTGAAGCTTTCTTT.

V and J are TRBV19 and TRBJ2-1; TRBD2 aligns across 8 bases. Germline V gives CDR1 LNHDA, CDR2 SQIVND (reference sequence). CDR3 length: 16 residues. V lost 5 bases, J lost 4 bases, and 10 bases stayed unmatched. CDR3 residues: CASSPSGSGTYNEQFF. DNA for the CDR3: TGTGCCAGTAGTCCCTCGGGTAGCGGGACATACAATGAGCAGTTCTTC.

The chain joins TRBV18 to TRBJ1-4; 8 bases align to TRBD1. The CDR3 runs 16 residues. The ends lost 3 bases at V and 2 bases at J; junction bases unmatched: 5. Germline lookup yields CDR1 KGHSH and CDR2 LQKENI. The CDR3 region is CASSPRGLSTNEKLFF. In nucleotides, the CDR3 is TGTGCCAGCTCACCCAGGGGGCTATCTACTAATGAAAAACTGTTTTTT.

This clone was counted once. CDR3: CASSLGTGYVTDTQYF. The CDR3 DNA follows: TGTGCCAGCAGCTTAGGGACTGGGTATGTTACAGATACGCAGTATTTT. V and J are TRBV7-2 and TRBJ2-3; D possibly corresponds to TRBD2 (5 bases). Trimming removed 1 base from V and 3 bases from J, with 14 bases in between. CDR3 length: 16 residues. The V gene's germline CDR1 is SGHTA and CDR2 FQGNSA.

CDR3 sequence (DNA): TGTGCCAGCAGTTTGACTAGCGGGAGTTATGAGCAGTTCTTC. The encoded protein is CASSLTSGSYEQFF. V is TRBV27 and J is TRBJ2-1; TRBD2 aligns across 12 bases. The J segment lost 8 bases and the V segment lost 3 bases, leaving 2 bases of the junction unmatched. The CDR3 loop spans 14 amino acids. In germline, CDR1 is MNHEY, CDR2 SMNVEV (reference sequence).

The chain is built from TRBV10-3 and TRBJ2-5; the match to TRBD2 covers 9 bases. CDR1 is ENHRY and CDR2 is SYGVKD in the germline V gene. The CDR3 extends over 18 amino acids. V was clipped by 2 bases and J by 5 bases; unmatched bases: 15. The DNA for the CDR3 is TGTGCCATCAGTGAGGCCCGACTAGCGGAACTCGGTGGGGAGACCCAGTACTTC. It specifies CAISEARLAELGGETQYF.

The V and J genes are TRBV29-1 and TRBJ2-7; tentative D call: TRBD2 (5 bases). Trimming left V 0 bases short and J 6 bases short, with 18 bases between. CDR3 length: 15 amino acids. Germline loops: CDR1 SQVTM, CDR2 ANQGSEA. The CDR3 region is CSVEDLALVPSEQYF. The CDR3 bases are TGCAGCGTTGAAGATCTGGCACTAGTCCCCTCCGAGCAGTACTTC.

As for this clone: The junction shows a germline mismatch at one end, possibly a read error. The chain uses TRBV7-7 and TRBJ2-7, with 7 bases fitting TRBD2. The CDR3 is 16 amino acids. CDR1 and CDR2 (germline): SSHAT, FNYEAQ (reference sequence). The CDR3 region is CASSLGPGTNSYEQYF. CDR3 nucleotides: TGTGCTAGCAGCCTCGGGCCGGGGACTAACTCCTACGAGCAGTACTTC.

J is TRBJ2-2 and V is TRBV6-5; 8 bases match TRBD1. In germline, CDR1 is MNHEY, CDR2 SVGAGI. The CDR3 runs 14 residues. J was trimmed by 3 bases and V by 5 bases; bases with no gene match: 2. CDR3 region: CASSRQGYTGELFF. For the CDR3, the DNA is TGTGCCAGCAGTAGACAGGGGTACACCGGGGAGCTGTTTTTT.

This sequence joins TRBV5-1 and TRBJ2-3, with 7 positions matching TRBD2. Per germline, CDR1 SGHRS and CDR2 YFSETQ. V trimming: 5 bases; J trimming: 1 base; junction bases outside the gene matches: 1. The CDR3 runs 13 residues. The CDR3 DNA follows: TGCGCCAGCAGGACTAGCCGCACAGATACGCAGTATTTT. Translation gives CASRTSRTDTQYF. The complete variable domain, with remaining parts taken from reference TRBV5-1 and TRBJ2-3, reads KAGVTQTPRYLIKTRGQQVTLSCSPISGHRSVSWYQQTPGQGLQFLFEYFSETQRNKGNFPGRFSGRQFSNSRSEMNVSTLELGDSALYLCASRTSRTDTQYFGPGTRLTVL.